Sequencing of this T cell receptor beta chain was carried out in a study of cytomegalovirus exposure and HLA in healthy donors. Study findings and constraints: Researchers reported in a later analysis that a missense DCLRE1C variant was tied to TCR beta V- and J-gene trimming.

The CDR3 covers 16 residues. Trimming left V 2 bases short and J 0 bases short, with 8 bases between. The germline gives CDR1 MDHEN, CDR2 SYDVKM. PCR used 60 Vbeta primers and 13 Jbeta primers. This table comes from immunoSEQ multiplex PCR, and its TCRdb copy is limited to in-frame clones, with some not included. The data show 160,000 or so clones, 80% to 85% seen once. Concerning this clone: Its antigen remains unidentified.

This clonotype was sampled from a man aged 50 to 60 in good health and CMV-seropositive. The chain combines TRBV28 with TRBJ2-6; D gene unclear. The sequenced material came from PBMCs. CDR3 DNA: TGTGCCAGCAGTTTACCCCGTCCCTCTGGGGCCAACGTCCTGACTTTC. This sequence encodes CASSLPRPSGANVLTF.